These T cell receptor beta chains were read from a single sample in a study of identical twins. TCRdb recomputed calls from the 5' RACE reads with MiXCR, one row per CDR3 protein. The sample includes 350,000 to 400,000 distinct CDR3 sequences, roughly 9% of them seen just once. Sequencing used naive T cells sorted from blood. These receptors all stem from a woman aged 50 to 60 in good health. Both conserved end residues are part of each CDR3. A D gene is named only where the DNA matches it firmly. Rows give clone size only sometimes, using once, few, many, or a class for an expanded clone.

d_gene	v_gene	j_gene	abundance	CDR3aa	CDR3nt
.	TRBV6-2/TRBV6-3	TRBJ1-1	.	CASSTPRAAFF	TGTGCCAGCAGTACCCCGCGCGCAGCTTTCTTT
.	TRBV27	TRBJ1-5	.	CASRGRYSNQPQHF	TGTGCCAGCAGGGGCCGATATAGCAATCAGCCCCAGCATTTT
.	TRBV5-1	TRBJ2-1	.	CASSSLGVATNEQFF	TGCGCCAGCAGCTCCCTAGGTGTGGCTACCAATGAGCAGTTCTTC
TRBD2	TRBV11-2	TRBJ2-3	.	CASSFRREASTDTQYF	TGTGCCAGCAGCTTCCGGCGGGAGGCTAGCACAGATACGCAGTATTTT
.	TRBV5-1	TRBJ2-1	few	CASSYRDFDNEQFF	TGCGCCAGCAGTTACCGGGACTTCGACAATGAGCAGTTCTTC
.	TRBV3-1	TRBJ2-3	.	CASSQEGKGVDTQYF	TGTGCCAGCAGCCAAGAAGGAAAAGGGGTCGATACGCAGTATTTT
TRBD2	TRBV4-1	TRBJ2-1	.	CASSPHPSGVSNEQFF	TGCGCCAGCAGCCCTCACCCTAGCGGGGTGAGCAATGAGCAGTTCTTC
.	TRBV6-1	TRBJ2-4	.	CASSEGVGAVEAKNIQYF	TGTGCCAGCAGTGAAGGGGTCGGGGCAGTCGAAGCCAAAAACATTCAGTACTTC
TRBD2	TRBV7-6	TRBJ2-5	.	CASSFSSGVKETQYF	TGTGCCAGCAGCTTTTCTAGCGGGGTTAAAGAGACCCAGTACTTC
.	TRBV7-2	TRBJ2-1	many	CASSLTRWREQFF	TGTGCCAGCAGCCTGACACGGTGGCGGGAGCAGTTCTTC
.	TRBV5-1	TRBJ2-7	.	CASSLSSGSYNEQYF	TGCGCCAGCAGCTTGAGTAGCGGTTCCTACAATGAGCAGTACTTC
.	TRBV5-5	TRBJ1-6	many	CASSLEGFPNSPLHF	TGTGCCAGCAGCTTAGAGGGGTTCCCCAATTCACCCCTCCACTTT
.	TRBV6-1	TRBJ1-6	many	CASSAGGVFTLHF	TGTGCCAGCAGTGCGGGGGGAGTCTTTACCCTCCACTTT
.	TRBV5-1	TRBJ1-2	.	CASSSGPVPTNYGYTF	TGCGCCAGCAGCTCCGGCCCGGTGCCCACTAACTATGGCTACACCTTC
.	TRBV4-1	TRBJ1-5	few	CASSQDSGRVGQPQHF	TGCGCCAGCAGCCAAGATAGTGGCAGGGTTGGTCAGCCCCAGCATTTT
.	TRBV11-2	TRBJ2-5	few	CASSPPGQWYQETQYF	TGTGCCAGCAGCCCCCCCGGACAGTGGTACCAAGAGACCCAGTACTTC
.	TRBV20-1	TRBJ2-5	.	CSAREGGYQETQYF	TGCAGTGCTAGAGAGGGCGGCTACCAAGAGACCCAGTACTTC
.	TRBV9	TRBJ1-4	many	CASSEGPTNEKLFF	TGTGCCAGCAGCGAGGGTCCAACTAATGAAAAACTGTTTTTT
TRBD2	TRBV12-3/TRBV12-4	TRBJ2-4	many	CASSLGTSGSKNIQYF	TGTGCCAGCAGTTTGGGGACTAGCGGCTCCAAAAACATTCAGTACTTC
.	TRBV3-1	TRBJ2-1	.	CASSRESEQFF	TGTGCCAGCAGCCGGGAGAGTGAGCAGTTCTTC
TRBD2	TRBV14	TRBJ2-5	few	CASSQVELAESQETQYF	TGTGCCAGCAGCCAAGTTGAACTAGCGGAATCCCAAGAGACCCAGTACTTC
.	TRBV20-1	TRBJ2-1	few	CSATLGRRRDNEQFF	TGCAGTGCTACCCTGGGACGTAGACGCGACAATGAGCAGTTCTTC
.	TRBV6-6	TRBJ2-5	.	CASSYSIGLPETQYF	TGTGCCAGCAGTTACTCTATCGGGCTCCCAGAGACCCAGTACTTC
.	TRBV7-9	TRBJ2-1	.	CASSLGTYNDEQFF	TGTGCCAGCAGCTTAGGGACCTATAACGATGAGCAGTTCTTC
TRBD2	TRBV11-2	TRBJ2-3	few	CASSLAGLADTQYF	TGTGCCAGCAGCCTAGCGGGACTAGCAGATACGCAGTATTTT
.	TRBV4-1	TRBJ1-3	many	CASSQTPNSGNTIYF	TGCGCCAGCAGTCAGACACCGAACTCTGGAAACACCATATATTTT
TRBD2	TRBV20-1	TRBJ2-1	.	CSARDTPWLAGVSGNNEQFF	TGCAGTGCTAGAGACACACCCTGGCTAGCGGGAGTCTCGGGTAACAATGAGCAGTTCTTC
.	TRBV18	TRBJ2-5	.	CASSPSRHQETQYF	TGTGCCAGCTCACCGTCGCGACACCAAGAGACCCAGTACTTC
.	TRBV14	TRBJ2-1	many	CASSRTHSNYNEQFF	TGTGCCAGCAGCAGAACGCACTCTAATTACAATGAGCAGTTCTTC
TRBD2	TRBV20-1	TRBJ2-7	many	CSARWSGSPLEQYF	TGCAGTGCTAGGTGGAGCGGGAGTCCTCTCGAGCAGTACTTC
.	TRBV9	TRBJ2-2	.	CASSVATPVNTGELFF	TGTGCCAGCAGCGTAGCTACACCGGTGAACACCGGGGAGCTGTTTTTT
.	TRBV12-3/TRBV12-4	TRBJ1-6	few	CASSPGFNSPLHF	TGTGCCAGCAGTCCCGGCTTTAATTCACCCCTCCACTTT
.	TRBV12-3/TRBV12-4	TRBJ1-5	few	CASSFFRGRQPQHF	TGTGCCAGCAGTTTTTTCAGGGGTCGACAGCCCCAGCATTTT
.	TRBV20-1	TRBJ1-2	.	CSARGREGSYGYTF	TGCAGTGCTAGAGGTCGCGAAGGTAGCTATGGCTACACCTTC
TRBD2	TRBV12-5	TRBJ2-3	.	CASGIGTSGNTDTQYF	TGTGCTAGTGGTATAGGGACTAGCGGGAACACAGATACGCAGTATTTT
.	TRBV23-1	TRBJ1-4	few	CASPDANEKLFF	TGCGCCAGCCCGGACGCTAATGAAAAACTGTTTTTT
TRBD1	TRBV6-5	TRBJ2-1	.	CASSTDRVNEQFF	TGTGCCAGCAGCACGGACAGGGTCAATGAACAGTTCTTC
.	TRBV13	TRBJ1-1	.	CASTLGPSNTEAFF	TGTGCCAGCACCTTGGGACCGTCGAACACTGAAGCTTTCTTT
.	TRBV7-6	TRBJ2-1	few	CAATSSSRMKGEYNEQFF	TGTGCCGCCACGTCGTCTAGTAGGATGAAAGGAGAATACAATGAGCAGTTCTTC
TRBD2	TRBV11-3	TRBJ2-3	once	CACSFPRRELTDTQYF	TGTGCCTGCAGCTTCCCCCGGCGGGAGCTCACAGATACGCAGTATTTT
.	TRBV6-5	TRBJ2-3	few	CASSYSRGGFTRRVLDTQYF	TGTGCCAGCAGTTACTCGAGGGGGGGCTTCACCCGGCGGGTCCTAGATACGCAGTATTTT
TRBD2	TRBV5-1	TRBJ2-3	once	CASSVLAGANTDTQYF	TGCGCCAGCAGTGTCCTAGCGGGAGCCAACACAGATACGCAGTATTTT
.	TRBV4-1	TRBJ2-7	many	CASSQGKGGVSSYEQYF	TGCGCCAGCAGCCAAGGGAAGGGCGGAGTGAGCTCCTACGAGCAGTACTTC
TRBD2	TRBV18	TRBJ2-2	.	CASSHSSGRNTGELFF	TGTGCCAGCTCACACTCTAGCGGGAGGAACACCGGGGAGCTGTTTTTT
TRBD1	TRBV10-3	TRBJ2-2	.	CASNSRGPTGELFF	TGTGCCTCGAATAGCAGGGGGCCCACCGGGGAGCTGTTTTTT
.	TRBV29-1	TRBJ2-1	many	CSVTRVVEQFF	TGCAGCGTCACCAGGGTTGTGGAGCAGTTCTTC
.	TRBV5-6	TRBJ1-1	many	CASSSFPAVLTEAFF	TGTGCCAGCAGCTCGTTCCCGGCGGTGTTGACTGAAGCTTTCTTT
TRBD2	TRBV20-1	TRBJ2-3	many	CSASVRLAGLTDTQYF	TGCAGTGCTAGTGTCAGACTAGCGGGGCTCACAGATACGCAGTATTTT
TRBD1	TRBV5-1	TRBJ2-5	.	CASRKTTGRETQYF	TGCGCCAGCAGGAAGACGACAGGGCGGGAGACCCAGTACTTC
TRBD1	TRBV10-3	TRBJ1-1	many	CAISLTDRGNTEAFF	TGTGCCATCAGCCTTACCGACAGGGGGAACACTGAAGCTTTCTTT
.	TRBV21-1	TRBJ2-7	.	CAGRTASSSYEQYF	TGTGCCGGGAGGACGGCCTCGAGCTCCTACGAGCAGTACTTC
.	TRBV5-1	TRBJ1-3	.	CASSSQTGSAIYF	TGCGCCAGCAGCTCACAGACAGGTTCGGCCATATATTTT
TRBD2	TRBV18	TRBJ2-2	.	CASSPDRRIAGGRGTGELFF	TGTGCCAGCTCACCCGACCGTCGGATAGCGGGAGGGAGAGGCACCGGGGAGCTGTTTTTT
.	TRBV5-1	TRBJ2-1	few	CASSLVGAQSWFF	TGCGCCAGCAGCTTGGTTGGCGCCCAGTCGTGGTTCTTC
.	TRBV11-2	TRBJ1-5	few	CASSLDVTLNQPQHF	TGTGCCAGCAGCTTAGATGTTACCCTAAATCAGCCCCAGCATTTT